The clone carrying this T cell receptor beta chain was recorded a few times. Sequencing was performed with immunoSEQ multiplex PCR; in TCRdb, only in-frame clones are kept and a portion is missing. Among tens of thousands of clones listed, roughly 79% were seen once. This record belongs to a study of blood T cell repertoires in COVID-19. CDR3 length: 17 amino acids. Germline-derived CDR1 and CDR2 are LNHNV and YYDKDF (reference sequence). The V and J ends lost 0 bases and 8 bases respectively, with 19 bases between them. This clonotype originated in a human donor in a cohort sampled during active COVID-19. The sequenced sample was peripheral blood. The gene calls are TRBV15 and TRBJ1-4, with D maybe TRBD1 (5 bases). For the CDR3, the DNA is TGTGCCACCAGCAGAGATGCGTTGGTGGCAGGGAACGAAAAACTGTTTTTT. Encoded protein: CATSRDALVAGNEKLFF.